This T cell receptor (beta chain) is from a study of blood T cell repertoires in COVID-19. Background on the study: Acute and convalescent COVID-19 specimens originated in the United States, Italy and Spain. PBMCs, B-cell-depleted T cells, or T cells were the source of the cDNA or gDNA that made up the material.

This clone was found once. Per the original methods: Amplification from reference gene primers served as the basis for estimated nucleated cell counts. Profiling relied on immunoSEQ multiplex PCR, and the TCRdb table lists in-frame clones only, not all of them. V, J and clone size reflect that table, while D and trimming were determined from the DNA. The table includes some 120,000 clones, about 83% detected once. The TCR comes from an older man with active or convalescent COVID-19. Input material: peripheral blood.

Here the CDR3 reads CASSEHTGSYGYTF. DNA for the CDR3: TGTGCCAGCAGTGAACACACAGGGAGCTATGGCTACACCTTC. The V and J genes are TRBV6-1 and TRBJ1-2; a possible D gene is TRBD1 (6 bases). Trimming took off 2 bases at V and 4 bases at J, with 11 bases between the two ends. The germline gives CDR1 MNHNS, CDR2 SASEGT. CDR3 length: 14 residues.